This T cell receptor (beta chain) came from a study of CD8+CD57+ T cells in acquired aplastic anemia. Study-level background: DNA per sorted CD4+ or CD8+ sample ranged 0.2 to 27.4 ug, averaging 3.2 ug.

Genomic DNA templated the TCR beta VDJ and CDR3 profiling. TCRdb independently ran MiXCR on the reads; one entry per CDR3 protein. This table has hundreds of thousands of distinct CDR3 sequences, around 60% appearing once. Study-wide findings and caveats: It was found that about 31 CD8+ CDR3 sequences were shared between patients and controls. Between the patient and control groups, CD8+ Simpson's diversity did not differ significantly.

Germline-derived CDR1 and CDR2 are SGDLS and YYNGEE. V was clipped by 4 bases and J by 7 bases, with 12 bases between them. The CDR3 is 13 residues long. A note on this clonotype: Its antigen remains unknown.

The rearrangement links TRBV9 to TRBJ1-3; D may be TRBD1 (5 bases). The TCR originated in a human donor with severe aplastic anemia or a healthy control (not recorded which). Sequenced: sorted CD4+, CD8+, or CD8+CD57+ T cells (not recorded which) from PBMCs. The CDR3 nucleotides are TGTGCCAGCAGCACCCAGACAGTGAACACCATATATTTT. Translated: CASSTQTVNTIYF.